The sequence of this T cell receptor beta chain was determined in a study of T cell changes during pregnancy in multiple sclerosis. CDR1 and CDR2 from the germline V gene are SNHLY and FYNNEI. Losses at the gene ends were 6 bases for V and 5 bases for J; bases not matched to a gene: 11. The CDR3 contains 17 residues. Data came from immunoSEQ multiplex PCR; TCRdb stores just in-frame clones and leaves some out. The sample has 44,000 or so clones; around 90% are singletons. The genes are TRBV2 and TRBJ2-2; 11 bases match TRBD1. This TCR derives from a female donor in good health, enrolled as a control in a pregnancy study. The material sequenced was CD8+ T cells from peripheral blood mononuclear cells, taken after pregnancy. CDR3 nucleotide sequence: TGTGCCAGCAGCTTCCCCGGACAGGGGGCTGTAACCGGGGAGCTGTTTTTT. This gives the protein CASSFPGQGAVTGELFF.